The next 2 T cell receptor beta chains were all read from a single sample in a study of blood T cell repertoires in COVID-19. Only in-frame clones appear in the TCRdb table, and some are missing; sequencing was by immunoSEQ multiplex PCR. The sample has more than 110,000 clones, almost 80% seen once; the top ten hold 2.5% to 3%. Sequenced input: PBMCs or T cells enriched from blood (not recorded which). Receptor source: a woman in her forties or fifties who had recovered from COVID-19.

This clone is a singleton in its sample. The genes are TRBV29-1 and TRBJ2-5, with unresolved D. This CDR3 has 11 amino acids. V was shortened by 8 bases and J by 4 bases, with 11 bases between the two germline ends. Per germline, CDR1 SQVTM and CDR2 ANQGSEA. This CDR3 reads CSSREAETQYF. In nucleotides, the CDR3 is TGCAGCTCTAGAGAGGCAGAGACCCAGTACTTC.

The chain links TRBV9 to TRBJ2-6; 8 bases are shared with TRBD1. The J segment lost 4 bases and the V segment lost 2 bases, leaving 5 bases of the junction unmatched. CDR3 length: 16 amino acids. The germline gives CDR1 SGDLS, CDR2 YYNGEE. The CDR3 reads CASSVAGGSGANVLTF. As DNA, the CDR3 is TGTGCCAGCAGCGTGGCAGGGGGCTCCGGGGCCAACGTCCTGACTTTC.